This T cell receptor beta chain was retrieved from a study of CD8+CD57+ T cells in acquired aplastic anemia. Across the whole study: DNA from sorted CD4+ and CD8+ cells averaged around 3 ug.

Profiling that covered TCR beta VDJ and CDR3 relied on genomic DNA as its template. TCRdb analysed the reads with MiXCR anew, one entry per CDR3 protein. The sample yields around 120,000 distinct CDR3 sequences, almost 40% seen once. Study-wide results and caveats: CD8+ Simpson's diversity in patients was not significantly different from that in controls.

Previously, flow cytometry had revealed CD8+CD57+ cell expansion in the patients chosen for sequencing. This clonotype was counted at least ten times. The antigen remains undetermined. The CDR3 is 15 residues long. Per the germline V gene, CDR1 is SGHRS and CDR2 is YFSETQ. The junction had 7 bases not matched to a gene; V was cut back by 3 bases and J by 5 bases. The chain joins TRBV5-1 to TRBJ2-1, with 8 bases that match TRBD1. Sequenced input: sorted CD4+, CD8+, or CD8+CD57+ T cells (not recorded which) from PBMCs. The TCR sequence derives from a human donor with aplastic anemia. The CDR3 coding sequence is TGCGCCAGCAGCTCGATGGACAGGGCGCACAATGAGCAGTTCTTC. This translates into CASSSMDRAHNEQFF.